The rows below give T cell receptor beta chains drawn from one sample of a study of T cell changes during pregnancy in multiple sclerosis. TCRdb's copy holds only in-frame clones and misses some; the assay was immunoSEQ multiplex PCR. The sample holds more than 75,000 clones, about 93% seen once. This specimen consisted of peripheral blood, obtained in the first trimester of pregnancy. The receptors were gathered from a female donor with multiple sclerosis, enrolled in a pregnancy study. CDR3s include the opening cysteine and the closing phenylalanine or tryptophan. D genes are given only for firm matches. Clone size is given for some rows only: seen once, a few or many times, or a class if the clone is expanded.

J,V,size,D,DNA,CDR3
TRBJ2-1,TRBV11-2,-,-,TGTGCCAGCAGCTCCGCACCGGGACTGCCGTACAATGAGCAGTTCTTC,CASSSAPGLPYNEQFF
TRBJ2-5,TRBV6-1,-,-,TGTGCCAGCAGTGAATACGGAGAGACCCAGTACTTC,CASSEYGETQYF
TRBJ2-7,TRBV13,-,-,TGTGCCAGCAGCTCAGGGTCCCCTAAAGAGCAGTACTTC,CASSSGSPKEQYF
TRBJ1-2,TRBV19,-,-,TGTGCCAGTAGTGTAGGGCAGGACACGGGCTACACCTTC,CASSVGQDTGYTF
TRBJ1-2,TRBV18,-,TRBD1,TGTGCCAGCTCACCCCAGCGGGACAGGGCCTATGGCTACACCTTC,CASSPQRDRAYGYTF
TRBJ1-2,TRBV4-2,-,-,TGTGCCAGCAGCCCATTGGGGGGAGGAGGGCATGGCTACACCTTC,CASSPLGGGGHGYTF
TRBJ1-2,TRBV6-5,once,-,TGTGCCAGTTTCAGGGGCAACTATGGCTACACCTTC,CASFRGNYGYTF
TRBJ2-7,TRBV2,-,-,TGTGCCAGCAGTGAACGGGGGACGGGCGAGCAGTACTTC,CASSERGTGEQYF
TRBJ1-2,TRBV5-1,-,-,TGCGCCAGCAGCGAGGGATCCTATGGCTACACTTTC,CASSEGSYGYTF
TRBJ1-2,TRBV7-6,-,-,TGTGCCAGCAGCTTAGAAGTCCAGGGAGGCTACACCTTC,CASSLEVQGGYTF
TRBJ2-1,TRBV29-1,once,TRBD2,TGCAGCGGGGGACTAGCGAGCAATGAGCAGTTCTTC,CSGGLASNEQFF
TRBJ2-3,TRBV19,-,-,TGTGCCAGTACCCCACCCAATACAGGGGGGGTTACGCAGTATTTT,CASTPPNTGGVTQYF
TRBJ1-5,TRBV6-5,-,-,TGTGCCAGCAGTTACCAGGGAAATCAGCCCCAGCATTTT,CASSYQGNQPQHF
TRBJ2-7,TRBV5-8,-,TRBD1,TGTGCCAGCAGCTTGGACAGGGGGCCCATCACCGAGCAGTACTTC,CASSLDRGPITEQYF
TRBJ2-7,TRBV10-3,-,-,TGTGCCATCAGTGACATCCCTGGAGGGTACGAGCAGTACTTC,CAISDIPGGYEQYF
TRBJ2-7,TRBV6-6,-,TRBD2,TGTGCCTCCTCCGGACTAGCGGGGACATCGACCTACGAGCAGTACTTC,CASSGLAGTSTYEQYF
TRBJ1-5,TRBV7-2,-,-,TGTGCCAGCAGCATTGGGGCAGGGGCCGGTGGCAATCAGCCCCAGCATTTT,CASSIGAGAGGNQPQHF
TRBJ1-1,TRBV6-1,-,-,TGTGCCAGCACCCTTCGCGGCAGGAACACTGAAGCTTTCTTT,CASTLRGRNTEAFF
TRBJ1-5,TRBV19,-,TRBD1,TGTGCCAGTAGTATTTGGATGGGACAGGGAGATCAGCCCCAGCATTTT,CASSIWMGQGDQPQHF
TRBJ2-5,TRBV4-1,-,TRBD2,TGCGCCAGCAGCTTCCGACTAGCGCTCCAAGAGACCCAGTACTTC,CASSFRLALQETQYF
TRBJ2-7,TRBV10-1,-,-,TGCGCCAGCAGTGAGTCCAGGGTTTCCGAGCAGTACTTC,CASSESRVSEQYF
TRBJ1-2,TRBV28,-,TRBD1,TGTGCCAGCAGTTTTCATCCCCCGGGACAGCATGGCTACACCTTC,CASSFHPPGQHGYTF
TRBJ2-4,TRBV28,-,TRBD1,TGTGCCAGCAGACGCGGGACAGGGGCCGCCAAAAACATTCAGTACTTC,CASRRGTGAAKNIQYF
TRBJ2-7,TRBV10-3,-,TRBD2,TGTGCCATCAGGGGGCGGGAGGGATCCTACGAGCAGTACTTC,CAIRGREGSYEQYF
TRBJ1-3,TRBV5-6,once,-,TGTGCCAGCAGCTCGCGACTAGGGGTGACTTGGGGCCCTGGAAACACCATATATTTT,CASSSRLGVTWGPGNTIYF
TRBJ2-2,TRBV18,few,-,TGTGCCAGCTCACCGGGACAGAACACCGGGGAGCTGTTTTTT,CASSPGQNTGELFF
TRBJ2-3,TRBV19,-,-,TGTGCCAGTAGTCTCCGCGGCAGGGAAACAGATACGCAGTATTTT,CASSLRGRETDTQYF
TRBJ1-6,TRBV2,-,TRBD1,TGTGCCAGCAGCCCCGGACAGGGTCTAAGAGTAGATTCACCCCTCCACTTT,CASSPGQGLRVDSPLHF
TRBJ2-2,TRBV7-9,once,TRBD1,TGTGCCAGCAGCAAGGACAGGCCCACATTTTTCGGGGAGCTGTTTTTT,CASSKDRPTFFGELFF
TRBJ2-2,TRBV10-2,-,TRBD2,TGCGCCAGCAGTGAACTTCGACTAGCAGTGAACACCGGGGAGCTGTTTTTT,CASSELRLAVNTGELFF
TRBJ2-2,TRBV6-4,-,TRBD1,TGTGCCAGCAGCGCCGGGACAGGAGGGACCGGGGAGCTGTTTTTT,CASSAGTGGTGELFF
TRBJ1-1,TRBV18,-,-,TGTGCCAGCTCACCACCCGGGGGGGGGAACACTGAAGCTTTCTTT,CASSPPGGGNTEAFF
TRBJ2-3,TRBV10-2,-,-,TGCGCCAGCAGTGAGTTCCAGCGGAGGGATACGCAGTATTTT,CASSEFQRRDTQYF
TRBJ2-1,TRBV21-1,once,-,TGTGCCAGCAGCAGAACTAGCGGGAGTCTCGATGAGCAGTTCTTC,CASSRTSGSLDEQFF
TRBJ2-7,TRBV19,-,TRBD2,TGTGCCAGTAGTATATGGAGCGGGAGTTCCAACTACGAGCAGTACTTC,CASSIWSGSSNYEQYF
TRBJ2-5,TRBV7-9,-,-,TGTGCCAGCAGCTTAGAGAGGGAGACCCAGTACTTC,CASSLERETQYF
TRBJ1-5,TRBV28,-,TRBD1,TGTGCCAGCAGTTCCCCGGGACAGGGGAATCAGCCCCAGCATTTT,CASSSPGQGNQPQHF
TRBJ2-3,TRBV9,-,TRBD2,TGTGCCAGCAGCGTACAACTAGCGGGAACCACAGATACGCAGTATTTT,CASSVQLAGTTDTQYF
TRBJ1-5,TRBV6-4,-,TRBD1,TGTGCCAGCAGTGTCGACAGGGCGAAGCCCCAGCATTTT,CASSVDRAKPQHF
TRBJ1-1,TRBV28,-,-,TGTGCCAGCAATACAGGGAACACTGAAGCTTTCTTT,CASNTGNTEAFF
TRBJ1-2,TRBV5-1,-,TRBD1,TGCGCCAGCAGCTCCGGGACAGGGGACTATGGCTACACCTTC,CASSSGTGDYGYTF
TRBJ2-1,TRBV5-4,-,TRBD1,TGTGCCAGCAGTTCCACAGGGGGCTCCTACAATGAGCAGTTCTTC,CASSSTGGSYNEQFF
TRBJ1-2,TRBV5-1,-,-,TGCGCCAGCAGCTTGGTGCCAGTCACGTTGAATGGCTACACCTTC,CASSLVPVTLNGYTF
TRBJ1-5,TRBV27,-,TRBD1,TGTGCCAGCAGGGGGACAGGGGACCACTATAGCAATCAGCCCCAGCATTTT,CASRGTGDHYSNQPQHF
TRBJ1-6,TRBV2,-,TRBD1,TGTGCCAGCACCTGGGACAGGGCGACGGATTCACCCCTCCACTTT,CASTWDRATDSPLHF
TRBJ1-6,TRBV6-5,-,-,TGTGCCAGCAGTTACTCGATATCGGGATCACCCCTCCACTTT,CASSYSISGSPLHF
TRBJ2-1,TRBV30,-,TRBD1,TGTGCCTGGAGCCGGGACAGGGTCATCAATGAGCAGTTCTTC,CAWSRDRVINEQFF
TRBJ1-2,TRBV11-2,-,TRBD1,TGTGCCAGCAGCTCGCTCACAGGGGTCACCAACTATGGCTACACCTTC,CASSSLTGVTNYGYTF
TRBJ2-7,TRBV19,-,TRBD1,TGTGCCAGTAGTATAGTCGGACAGGGTTCCTACGAGCAGTACTTC,CASSIVGQGSYEQYF
TRBJ1-5,TRBV4-1,-,TRBD1,TGCGCCAGCAGCTCCCGACAGGGTGGTCAGCCCCAGCATTTT,CASSSRQGGQPQHF
TRBJ2-5,TRBV6-5,-,-,TGTGCCAGCAGCCCCTCAGGCCTCCAAGAGACCCAGTACTTC,CASSPSGLQETQYF
TRBJ2-3,TRBV7-9,-,-,TGTGCCAGCAGCGGAGTGAATCCAGCACCCACAGATACGCAGTATTTT,CASSGVNPAPTDTQYF
TRBJ1-2,TRBV2,-,-,TGTGCCAGCCGAATCCAGGGGCCCGGCTACACCTTC,CASRIQGPGYTF
TRBJ1-1,TRBV5-4,-,TRBD1,TGTGCCAGCAGTTCCGGGACAGGGAGGACTGAAGCTTTCTTT,CASSSGTGRTEAFF
TRBJ2-4,TRBV28,few,-,TGTGCCAGCACCCCGACTTTAGCCAAAAACATTCAGTACTTC,CASTPTLAKNIQYF
TRBJ1-4,TRBV19,-,-,TGTGCCACTGCCAGACCCGCGGCGGGTGAAAAACTGTTTTTT,CATARPAAGEKLFF
TRBJ2-3,TRBV5-1,-,-,TGCGCCAGCAGCTTGGGGGGAGATAGAGATACGCAGTATTTT,CASSLGGDRDTQYF
TRBJ2-5,TRBV9,-,-,TGTGCCAGCAGCGTAGCCAGCGGCCAAGAGACCCAGTACTTC,CASSVASGQETQYF
TRBJ1-2,TRBV14,-,TRBD1,TGTGCCAGCAGCCGACGGACAGGCTATGGCTACACCTTC,CASSRRTGYGYTF